This TCR beta chain was identified during a study of neurological immune-mediated disorders (dated by TCRdb to about 2019). Regarding the complete study: Using UMI-based sequencing, the study compared peripheral blood TCR-beta repertoires from patients with HTLV-I-associated myelopathy (HAM/TSP), patients with multiple sclerosis, and healthy controls. The roughly 100 TCR-beta libraries covered PBMC samples along with longitudinal samples, technical triplicates, and paired sorted CD4+ and CD8+ T-cell subsets. The cohort included about 70 subjects: about 15 with HAM/TSP, around 35 with multiple sclerosis, and 20 or so healthy controls.

Cut back by 3 bases and 3 bases, the V and J ends lie 15 bases apart. The CDR3 spans 15 residues, from the cysteine through the phenylalanine. This entry keeps only the CDR3 DNA: 45 bases, framed from base 1. The germline V gene (reference sequence) supplies CDR1 DFQATT and CDR2 SNEGSKA. cDNA was synthesized by template-switch 5'RACE using a primer carrying a 10-nucleotide random unique molecular identifier by which each TCR transcript was tagged. Over 200 million TCR-beta sequences, covering 15-18 subjects, were produced in each sequencing run. The RNeasy kit was used to extract total RNA. The KAPA Real-time Library Amplification kit was used to amplify TCR-beta VDJ regions with primers targeting the TCR constant region and the 5'RACE anchor. A first PCR added sample indexes and Illumina adaptors, and a second PCR then raised library yield. The roughly 650 bp TCR product was size-selected on a 2% E-gel SizeSelection system after Ampure bead purification. Before pooling, library quality was assessed on a Bioanalyzer, concentration was determined with Qubit, and library quantification was performed with the Kapa Library Quantification kit. An Illumina HiSeq 2500 sequenced the libraries paired-end 2 x 150 bp. To increase sequence diversity, roughly 24-31% phiX was spiked into each library pool. The study's processing was this. Quality-filtered reads were processed with the UMI-based MiGEC pipeline, and over 90% of raw TCR sequences were removed by the MiGEC pipeline during error correction. VDJ genes were aligned to IMGT germline references, and clonotypes were defined by unique CDR3 amino acid sequence plus V-J genes. Clonal expansion, Shannon diversity and CDR3 relatedness were evaluated with VDJtools (CalcPairwiseDistances, ClusterSamples), while phylogenetic trees were built in CLCbio workbench. Using coefficient-of-variation modelling across technical triplicates, the study counted a clone as expanded if it had at least 8 unique UMIs. The raw public reads went through TCRdb reprocessing: fastp at Q25, MiXCR clone calling, in-frame beta chains kept. Entries that share a CDR3 protein sequence are merged under the most common genes and DNA. The V and J calls and clone size come from TCRdb's table, not from the authors' own analysis. The sample data list roughly 19,000 distinct CDR3 sequences, and approximately 8% of these were observed just once. The top ten hold 17% of the sample.

Results and caveats for the whole study, not just this receptor: TCR clonal expansion was highest in HAM/TSP patients and lowest in MS patients, with MS patients falling below even healthy controls. Expanded clones from different subjects shared no identical CDR3 amino acid sequences, which suggests that TCR-beta repertoires were private in all groups.

Details on this clonotype: Which antigen it targets is not known. No clone much larger than this one lies a single base away; base qualities are absent.

TCR libraries for sorted subsets were made from roughly 950,000 sorted CD4+ or CD8+ T cells. Peripheral blood was subjected to Ficoll-Hypaque density gradient centrifugation to isolate PBMCs, which were then cryopreserved in liquid nitrogen. Paired sorted CD4+ and CD8+ subsets came from healthy controls, HAM/TSP patients and MS patients. The specimen was CD8+ T cells from blood. The TCR originated in a woman aged 25 to 39 with HTLV-1-associated myelopathy (HAM/TSP). The sequence links TRBV20-1 to TRBJ2-1; a tentative D match to TRBD1 spans 6 bases. The CDR3 protein sequence reads: CSASGNRVLYNEQFF. The DNA is as follows: TGCAGTGCTAGTGGGAACAGGGTGCTCTACAATGAGCAGTTCTTC.